Below are 5 T cell receptor beta chains sequenced from a single sample in a study of blood T cell repertoires in COVID-19. Sequencing was performed with immunoSEQ multiplex PCR; in TCRdb, only in-frame clones are kept and a portion is missing. The repertoire has over 45,000 clones, about 91% of them found once; the top ten carry approximately 6.6%. Sequencing was carried out using peripheral blood. Receptors were obtained from an older woman with active or convalescent COVID-19.

The V call is TRBV6-5, the J call TRBJ2-1; 10 bases map to TRBD1. Germline V CDR1 and CDR2: MNHEY, SVGAGI. The CDR3 contains 14 residues. The V gene end was trimmed by 7 bases and the J gene end by 7 bases; junction bases not matched to a gene: 7. The CDR3 region has the DNA TGTGCCAGCAATACCGACAGGGGGCCAAATGAGCAGTTCTTC. Translated, it gives CASNTDRGPNEQFF.

This sequence joins TRBV6-5 and TRBJ2-7; possible D gene TRBD1, 6 bases. Germline lookup yields CDR1 MNHEY and CDR2 SVGAGI. V lost 6 bases to trimming and J lost 2 bases, with 17 bases between them. The CDR3 spans 15 residues. CDR3 sequence reads: CASRLRGTGPYEQYF. The CDR3 DNA sequence: TGTGCCAGCAGATTACGAGGAACAGGGCCCTACGAGCAGTACTTC.

The chain carries TRBV28 and TRBJ1-1, with TRBD1 as a possible D gene (6 bases). The CDR3 loop spans 16 amino acids. V lost 2 bases and J lost 3, with 16 bases in between. The germline CDR1 and CDR2 sequences are MDHEN and SYDVKM. Here the CDR3 reads CASSLRGGAKDTEAFF. Written as DNA, the CDR3 is TGTGCCAGCAGTTTACGGGGGGGCGCCAAGGACACTGAAGCTTTCTTT.

The chain couples TRBV5-1 to TRBJ2-3; D is perhaps TRBD2 (7 bases). Germline loops: CDR1 SGHRS, CDR2 YFSETQ. CDR3 length: 15 amino acids. V was shortened by 2 bases and J by 2 bases, with 12 bases between the two germline ends. The DNA for the CDR3 is TGCGCCAGCAGCTTCGGGGGGCTACCCACAGATACGCAGTATTTT. It encodes CASSFGGLPTDTQYF.

This chain joins TRBV5-1 and TRBJ2-3; 13 bases map to TRBD2. The CDR3 is 15 residues long. Per germline, CDR1 SGHRS and CDR2 YFSETQ. V lost 4 bases and J lost 4; bases outside the gene matches: 3. CDR3 DNA sequence: TGCGCCAGCAGCCCTACTAGCGGGAGGGCAGATACGCAGTATTTT. Its translation: CASSPTSGRADTQYF.